These 8 T cell receptor beta chains were all obtained from the same sample, sequenced in a study of T cells after yellow fever vaccination. TCRdb redid the calling of the 5' RACE reads with MiXCR, one entry per CDR3 protein. The data contain around 610,000 distinct CDR3 sequences, roughly 13% of them singletons. Specimen: PBMCs, collected on the day of the yellow fever booster vaccination. The source is a man aged 25 to 40 who received the YFV17D yellow fever vaccine.

This clonotype has more than one count but fewer than ten. The V and J genes are TRBV5-5 and TRBJ2-3, with 9 bases identical to TRBD2. This CDR3 contains 15 residues. Germline values: CDR1 SGHKS, CDR2 YYEKEE (reference sequence). V was clipped by 2 bases and J by 6 bases; unmatched bases: 7. Written as DNA, the CDR3 is TGTGCCAGCAGCTTTAGCGGGAGATACTCGGATACGCAGTATTTT. Its translation: CASSFSGRYSDTQYF.

The table lists this clonotype with a few counts. This sequence joins TRBV7-2 and TRBJ1-5; unclear D gene. The V and J ends lost 5 bases and 4 bases respectively, with 12 bases between them. Germline CDR1 and CDR2: SGHTA and FQGNSA. CDR3 length: 14 amino acids. The DNA for the CDR3 is TGTGCCAGCAGCCTAGACATAGTAAATCAGCCCCAGCATTTT. It specifies CASSLDIVNQPQHF.

On this clonotype itself: An end of the junction does not agree with germline; a read error may underlie this. The chain combines TRBV6-2 or TRBV6-3 with TRBJ2-5, with D perhaps matching TRBD2 (7 bases). There are 15 residues in the CDR3. Germline V gene data show CDR1 as MNHEY and CDR2 as SVGEGT. The CDR3 DNA sequence: TGTGCCAGCGGTCAGGCCGCCGGGGGGCAAGAGTCCCAGTACTTC. Translated, it gives CASGQAAGGQESQYF.

V and J are TRBV28 and TRBJ2-4, with 8 bases fitting TRBD2. Germline loops: CDR1 MDHEN, CDR2 SYDVKM. V gave up 8 bases and J gave up 15 bases; unmatched junction bases: 18. CDR3 size: 14 residues. CDR3 bases: TGTGCCAGCCGAACCCCCGGGACTAGTGGTCATGGGTACTTC. It encodes CASRTPGTSGHGYF.

This clonotype was seen a single time. The gene calls are TRBV7-9 and TRBJ1-2; 7 bases agree with TRBD1. The germline CDR1 and CDR2 sequences are SEHNR and FQNEAQ (reference sequence). The CDR3 consists of 14 residues. V shed 5 bases, J shed 8 bases, and the junction held 11 bases outside the gene matches. The CDR3 protein is CASSVAGTGDGYTF. The CDR3 DNA sequence: TGTGCCAGCAGCGTTGCGGGAACAGGGGACGGCTACACCTTC.

This clonotype was observed a few times. The V gene is TRBV14, the J gene TRBJ2-5, with D unclear. The CDR3 extends over 13 amino acids. Germline CDR1 and CDR2: SGHDN and FVKESK. Deletions cut 0 bases from V and 5 bases from J, with 7 bases between. CDR3 region: CASSQENQETQYF. CDR3 in DNA: TGTGCCAGCAGCCAAGAAAATCAGGAGACCCAGTACTTC.

The V and J genes are TRBV15 and TRBJ2-5; the match to TRBD2 covers 8 bases. Germline CDR1 and CDR2: LNHNV and YYDKDF (reference sequence). Losses at the gene ends were 5 bases for V and 4 bases for J; bases not matched to a gene: 6. The length of the CDR3 is 14 residues. The CDR3 DNA sequence: TGTGCCACCAGCGGCCGGGGGGGGAGAGAGACCCAGTACTTC. Translation: CATSGRGGRETQYF.

The DNA of the CDR3 is TGTGCCACCGAGACGAGCACAGATACGCAGTATTTT. Translating it yields CATETSTDTQYF. This chain links TRBV6-6 with TRBJ2-3; D gene unclear. This CDR3 has 12 residues. V shed 10 bases and J shed 0 bases, with 8 bases lying between them. Germline V CDR1 and CDR2: MNHNY, SVGAGI (reference sequence).